This TCR beta chain was sequenced for a study of blood T cell repertoires in COVID-19. Study information: Both acute and convalescent COVID-19 samples were obtained from the United States, Italy and Spain. PBMCs, B-cell-depleted T cells, or T cells provided the cDNA or gDNA that made up the material.

Original processing notes: Amplification from reference gene primers served as the basis for estimated nucleated cell counts. This table comes from immunoSEQ multiplex PCR, and its TCRdb copy is limited to in-frame clones, with some not included. V and J calls and clone size are copied from that table; D and trimming were computed from the DNA. The sample includes a few hundred thousand clones, approximately 88% of them seen just once. Sequencing was carried out using peripheral blood. This TCR was sampled from a woman aged 40 to 50 who had recovered from COVID-19.

The CDR3: CASGRDQYF. The CDR3 DNA reads TGTGCCAGCGGGCGGGACCAGTACTTC. The gene calls are TRBV28 and TRBJ2-5, with D possibly TRBD2 on 6 matching bases. V lost 8 bases and J 10 bases, leaving 8 bases between the germline ends. This CDR3 contains 9 residues. Germline V CDR1 and CDR2: MDHEN, SYDVKM.